This TCR beta chain was profiled in a study of CD8 T cells in ankylosing spondylitis. MiXCR, run by TCRdb on the 5' RACE reads, gives a single entry per CDR3 protein. Of under 250,000 distinct CDR3 sequences detected, more than 25% appear once; the ten largest clones hold 4% to 5%. Findings and limits, study-wide: Disease-linked clones were found to be CD8+ and relatively rare in peripheral blood.

Germline CDR1 reads MNHEY; CDR2 reads SVGAGI. V was trimmed by 2 bases and J by 0 bases, leaving 5 bases between them. This CDR3 comprises 14 residues. To note about this clonotype: Its antigen is currently unknown.

The clonotype comes from a male donor with ankylosing spondylitis or in good health (not recorded which). The chain joins TRBV6-5 to TRBJ2-1; D unclear. Input material: blood, either unsorted or a sorted T cell fraction (not recorded which). The CDR3 nucleotides are TGTGCCAGCAGTTACGGTGGCTCCTACAATGAGCAGTTCTTC. Protein product: CASSYGGSYNEQFF.